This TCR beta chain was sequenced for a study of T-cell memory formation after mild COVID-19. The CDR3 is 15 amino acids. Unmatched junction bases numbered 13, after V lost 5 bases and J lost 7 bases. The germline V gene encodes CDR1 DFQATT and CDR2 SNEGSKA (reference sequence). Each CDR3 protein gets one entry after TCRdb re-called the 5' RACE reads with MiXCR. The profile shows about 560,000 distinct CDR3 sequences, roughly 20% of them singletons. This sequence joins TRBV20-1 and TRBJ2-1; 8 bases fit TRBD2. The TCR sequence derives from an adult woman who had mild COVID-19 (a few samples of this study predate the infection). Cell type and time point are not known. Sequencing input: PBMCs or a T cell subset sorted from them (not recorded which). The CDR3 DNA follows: TGCAGTGCTTCAGAGGTACGGGAGGGAGGAAATGAGCAGTTCTTC. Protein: CSASEVREGGNEQFF.